This T cell receptor beta chain was identified in a study of blood T cell repertoires in COVID-19. About the study: The United States, Italy and Spain supplied acute and convalescent COVID-19 samples.

V lost 9 bases, J lost 7 bases, and 0 bases stayed unmatched. This CDR3 has 10 amino acids. Per the germline V gene, CDR1 is LNHDA and CDR2 is SQIVND (reference sequence). Measured with immunoSEQ multiplex PCR; TCRdb has only the in-frame clones, and not every one. The sample holds about 220,000 clones, around nine tenths seen once. Input material: PBMCs or T cells enriched from blood (not recorded which). The rearrangement uses TRBV19 and TRBJ2-1, with 7 bases that match TRBD2. The source is a woman aged 45-59 years with acute COVID-19. CDR3 nucleotides: TGTGCCAGCGGGGGGAATGAGCAGTTCTTC. This sequence encodes CASGGNEQFF.